Below are 24 T cell receptor beta chains sequenced from a single sample in a study of cytomegalovirus exposure and HLA in healthy donors. Both 60 Vbeta primers and 13 Jbeta primers went into the PCR. Some clones are missing from TCRdb's copy, which holds only in-frame ones; the method was immunoSEQ multiplex PCR. The sample table sets out 100,000 to 150,000 clones. Source material: PBMCs. These receptor sequences come from a man younger than 35 in good health and CMV-seronegative.

The V gene is TRBV30, the J gene TRBJ2-7; D is ambiguous. Germline assignment: CDR1 GTSNPN and CDR2 SVGIG (reference sequence). The CDR3 has 13 residues. Deletions cut 0 bases from V and 4 bases from J, with 10 bases between. The CDR3 nucleotides are TGTGCCTGGAGTGTTTGGTCTGAGTACGAGCAGTACTTC. Its translation is CAWSVWSEYEQYF.

V gene TRBV19 combines with J gene TRBJ1-2; maybe TRBD1 (6 bases). CDR1 is LNHDA and CDR2 is SQIVND in the germline V gene (reference sequence). This CDR3 contains 14 residues. With 3 bases removed from V and 10 bases from J, the gap between germline ends came to 18 bases. CDR3 bases: TGTGCCAGTAGTATCCCCCCAGGGGTGGCGAACTACACCTTC. Its protein product is CASSIPPGVANYTF.

This chain joins TRBV30 and TRBJ1-2; D is undetermined. CDR1 GTSNPN and CDR2 SVGIG come from the germline V gene (reference sequence). V was shortened by 3 bases and J by 5 bases, with 4 bases between the two germline ends. CDR3 length equals 10 residues. CDR3 in DNA: TGTGCCTGGAGCGAGTATGGCTACACCTTC. Translated: CAWSEYGYTF.

J is TRBJ2-7 and V is TRBV5-4, with D possibly being TRBD2 (6 bases). The CDR3 has 16 amino acids. Trimming removed 4 bases at V and 2 bases at J, with 19 bases between. CDR1 is SGHNT and CDR2 is YYREEE in the germline V gene (reference sequence). The CDR3 region is CASSPGGVVSTYEQYF. The CDR3 DNA follows: TGTGCCAGCAGCCCCGGAGGGGTTGTCAGCACCTACGAGCAGTACTTC. Drawing the rest from reference TRBV5-4 and TRBJ2-7, the complete variable domain is ETGVTQSPTHLIKTRGQQVTLRCSSQSGHNTVSWYQQALGQGPQFIFQYYREEENGRGNFPPRFSGLQFPNYSSELNVNALELDDSALYLCASSPGGVVSTYEQYFGPGTRLTVT.

The CDR3 coding sequence is TGTGCCAGCAGCCCTCGTAGGGCGCGGGCTAATGAAAAACTGTTTTTT. Encoded protein: CASSPRRARANEKLFF. V and J are TRBV5-6 and TRBJ1-4; D unresolved. The CDR3 runs to 16 residues. The germline CDR1 and CDR2 sequences are SGHDT and YYEEEE. V lost 4 bases to trimming and J lost 3 bases, with 16 bases between them.

The genes are TRBV18 and TRBJ1-1, with 8 nucleotides matching TRBD1. The trim removed 4 bases at V and 0 bases at J, leaving 7 bases unmatched. CDR1 is KGHSH, CDR2 LQKENI, per germline. The CDR3 runs to 16 residues. The CDR3 region has the DNA TGTGCCAGCTCACTATCCCGGACAGGGATGAACACTGAAGCTTTCTTT. Translated: CASSLSRTGMNTEAFF.

V usage is TRBV7-9 and J usage is TRBJ2-7; 10 nucleotides align to TRBD1. CDR3 length equals 16 residues. Germline lookup yields CDR1 SEHNR and CDR2 FQNEAQ (reference sequence). The V segment lost 2 bases and the J segment 2 bases; nucleotides outside the gene matches: 6. The CDR3 DNA follows: TGTGCCAGCAGCTTACCATCCGGGACAGGGGCCTACGAGCAGTACTTC. It encodes CASSLPSGTGAYEQYF.

The J gene is TRBJ2-7, the V gene TRBV30; D is ambiguous. V was cut by 3 bases and J by 6 bases, with 9 bases left in between. The CDR3 sequence is 11 residues long. Germline CDR1 GTSNPN, CDR2 SVGIG (reference sequence). CDR3 amino acids: CAWSSLGEQYF. In DNA, the CDR3 is TGTGCCTGGAGCTCCCTAGGCGAGCAGTACTTC.

This chain connects TRBV15 to TRBJ1-2; D gene ambiguous. The length of the CDR3 is 15 residues. Trimming took 4 bases from V and 4 from J, leaving 16 bases between them. Germline V gene data show CDR1 as LNHNV and CDR2 as YYDKDF (reference sequence). In nucleotides, the CDR3 is TGTGCCACCAGCAACCTCCATTCCCCGGGCTATGGCTACACCTTC. Protein sequence: CATSNLHSPGYGYTF.

The gene calls are TRBV5-1 and TRBJ2-5; D possibly corresponds to TRBD2 (5 bases). Germline V gene data show CDR1 as SGHRS and CDR2 as YFSETQ. CDR3 length: 15 residues. Deletions cut 0 bases from V and 2 bases from J, with 11 bases between. The CDR3 region is CASSLVFGVQETQYF. As DNA, the CDR3 is TGCGCCAGCAGCTTGGTGTTCGGGGTTCAAGAGACCCAGTACTTC.

The chain joins TRBV25-1 to TRBJ2-1; 11 nucleotides match TRBD2. The CDR3 is 15 amino acids. V lost 1 base and J lost 6; bases outside the gene matches: 2. Germline V gene lookup returns CDR1 MGHDK and CDR2 SYGVNS. The CDR3 region is CASSESSGGPNEQFF. The CDR3 nucleotides are TGTGCCAGCAGTGAATCTAGCGGGGGGCCCAATGAGCAGTTCTTC. The variable domain in full, completed from reference TRBV25-1 and TRBJ2-1, reads EADIYQTPRYLVIGTGKKITLECSQTMGHDKMYWYQQDPGMELHLIHYSYGVNSTEKGDLSSESTVSRIRTEHFPLTLESARPSHTSQYLCASSESSGGPNEQFFGPGTRLTVL.

The J gene is TRBJ2-1, the V gene TRBV27; 11 positions match TRBD2. V lost 5 bases and J lost 6; bases outside the gene matches: 9. From germline, CDR1 is MNHEY and CDR2 SMNVEV (reference sequence). CDR3 length: 16 residues. CDR3 DNA: TGTGCCAGCAGTCCCGAACTAGCGGGAGCCCTCAATGAGCAGTTCTTC. Its protein is CASSPELAGALNEQFF.

This sequence joins TRBV19 and TRBJ1-2; a possible D gene is TRBD1 (5 bases). CDR1 is LNHDA, CDR2 SQIVND, per germline (reference sequence). The ends were cut back, 7 bases at V and 4 bases at J, with 13 bases in the middle. The CDR3 totals 13 residues. CDR3 region: CASTGHVTYGYTF. The CDR3 region has the DNA TGTGCCAGTACCGGACATGTAACCTATGGCTACACCTTC.

The chain uses TRBV18 and TRBJ2-3; 12 bases agree with TRBD1. V lost 8 bases to trimming and J lost 5 bases; unmatched junction nucleotides: 8. Germline V gives CDR1 KGHSH, CDR2 LQKENI. This CDR3 is 15 amino acids long. The CDR3 is CASQLGTGGGDTQYF. The CDR3 nucleotides read TGTGCCAGCCAACTTGGGACAGGGGGCGGAGATACGCAGTATTTT.

The chain is built from TRBV18 and TRBJ1-2; unclear D gene. The V end lost 2 bases, the J end lost 13 bases, and 29 bases lay between the germline ends. The germline V gene encodes CDR1 KGHSH and CDR2 LQKENI. CDR3 length: 17 residues. The CDR3 region is CASSPEGSEPVSRSSTF. In DNA form, the CDR3 reads TGTGCCAGCTCACCAGAGGGCTCGGAGCCAGTTAGTAGGTCCTCCACCTTC.

The genes are TRBV9 and TRBJ1-1, with D possibly TRBD1 on 5 matching bases. CDR3 length: 17 residues. Germline V gene lookup returns CDR1 SGDLS and CDR2 YYNGEE. Trimming removed 4 bases at V and 4 bases at J, with 23 bases between. CDR3 loop: CASSSDLRGVGSTEAFF. In nucleotides, the CDR3 is TGTGCCAGCAGCTCAGACCTTAGGGGCGTAGGAAGCACTGAAGCTTTCTTT.

The chain is built from TRBV10-2 and TRBJ2-3; D is possibly TRBD1 (6 bases). Germline V CDR1 and CDR2: WSHSY, SAAADI. V was trimmed by 6 bases and J by 6 bases, leaving 25 bases between them. The CDR3 covers 17 residues. CDR3 sequence (DNA): TGCGCCAGCAGGAGGGGGATAGGGACGGGAAGGACGGATACGCAGTATTTT. The encoded protein is CASRRGIGTGRTDTQYF.

The rearrangement joins TRBV7-9 to TRBJ2-1; TRBD2 is a possible D gene (6 bases). The CDR3 length is 15 residues. Germline CDR1 and CDR2: SEHNR and FQNEAQ (reference sequence). Deletions cut 3 bases from V and 1 base from J, with 10 bases between. CDR3 coding DNA: TGTGCCAGCAGCTTCGCGGGGTCTTCCTACAATGAGCAGTTCTTC. This gives the protein CASSFAGSSYNEQFF.

This chain links TRBV7-6 with TRBJ1-2; possibly TRBD1 for D (6 bases). V dropped 1 base and J dropped 2 bases, with 11 bases sitting between them. The germline gives CDR1 SGHVS, CDR2 FNYEAQ. The CDR3 has 15 amino acids. CDR3 loop: CASSLGGRRNYGYTF. CDR3 DNA: TGTGCCAGCAGCTTAGGGGGGCGCCGAAACTATGGCTACACCTTC. Full variable domain (missing parts from reference TRBV7-6 and TRBJ1-2): GAGVSQSPRYKVTKRGQDVALRCDPISGHVSLYWYRQALGQGPEFLTYFNYEAQQDKSGLPNDRFSAERPEGSISTLTIQRTEQRDSAMYRCASSLGGRRNYGYTFGSGTRLTVV.

The CDR3 region is CASSEGRGDVYGYTF. The CDR3 nucleotides are TGTGCCAGCAGTGAAGGCAGGGGGGATGTCTATGGCTACACCTTC. J is TRBJ1-2 and V is TRBV6-4; TRBD1 matches at 7 bases. The CDR3 spans 15 residues. J lost 4 bases, V lost 3 bases, and 8 bases had no gene match. Germline V gives CDR1 MRHNA, CDR2 SNTAGT.

This chain joins TRBV7-9 and TRBJ2-7; the D gene is possibly TRBD1 (6 bases). Per germline, CDR1 SEHNR and CDR2 FQNEAQ (reference sequence). The CDR3 has 15 residues. V was cut by 3 bases and J by 6 bases, with 18 bases left in between. The CDR3 bases are TGTGCCAGCAGCTTCCCGGACAGCAGGGCTCTCGAGCAGTACTTC. Translation gives CASSFPDSRALEQYF. Looking up the rest from reference TRBV7-9 and TRBJ2-7 gives the full variable domain: DTGVSQNPRHKITKRGQNVTFRCDPISEHNRLYWYRQTLGQGPEFLTYFQNEAQLEKSRLLSDRFSAERPKGSFSTLEIQRTEQGDSAMYLCASSFPDSRALEQYFGPGTRLTVT.

Of note for this clone: A read error may account for a junction end that differs from germline. Other DNA sequences of this sample code for an identical CDR3. CDR3: CASSPPADRGLWYEQYF. The CDR3 region has the DNA TGTGCTAGTAGCCCGCCCGCGGACAGGGGGCTCTGGTACGAGCAGTACTTC. The chain employs TRBV19 and TRBJ2-7; 11 nucleotides match TRBD1. Germline V gene data show CDR1 as LNHDA and CDR2 as SQIVND (reference sequence). The length of the CDR3 is 17 residues.

The chain has TRBV6-5 and TRBJ1-1; TRBD1 is a possible D gene (6 bases). Deletions cut 5 bases from V and 5 bases from J, with 18 bases between. The CDR3 is 15 amino acids. Germline CDR1 MNHEY, CDR2 SVGAGI. The CDR3 here is CASSALRGGETEAFF. The CDR3 region has the DNA TGTGCCAGCAGTGCCTTGCGAGGGGGGGAAACTGAAGCTTTCTTT.

The genes are TRBV19 and TRBJ1-2; maybe TRBD1 (6 bases). Trimming left V 5 bases short and J 2 bases short, with 12 bases between. This CDR3 is built from 14 residues. The germline CDR1 and CDR2 sequences are LNHDA and SQIVND (reference sequence). The CDR3 DNA is TGTGCCAGTAGTCGCCTAAGGGGGAACTATGGCTACACCTTC. This translates into CASSRLRGNYGYTF.